One sample yielded the 21 T cell receptor beta chains listed below, sequenced in a study of blood T cell repertoires in COVID-19. Measured with immunoSEQ multiplex PCR; TCRdb has only the in-frame clones, and not every one. The sample has roughly 230,000 clones, around 80% seen once. Material for sequencing was peripheral blood. The receptors come from a woman of 80 years or more with COVID-19, enrolled during active disease.

The V call is TRBV20-1, the J call TRBJ1-1; 7 bases agree with TRBD1. The germline CDR1 and CDR2 sequences are DFQATT and SNEGSKA (reference sequence). The CDR3 consists of 11 residues. The ends lost 2 bases at V and 10 bases at J; junction bases unmatched: 4. The CDR3 nucleotides are TGCAGTGCTAGAACAGGGGATCGAGCTTTCTTT. This sequence encodes CSARTGDRAFF.

The V and J genes are TRBV7-6 and TRBJ2-2, with D possibly matching TRBD2 (5 bases). The CDR3 extends over 15 amino acids. Trimming removed 1 base at V and 2 bases at J, with 8 bases between. The germline V gene has CDR1 SGHVS and CDR2 FNYEAQ. DNA of the CDR3: TGTGCCAGCAGCTTAGGCCGGGGAAACACCGGGGAGCTGTTTTTT. Translating gives CASSLGRGNTGELFF.

The chain employs TRBV5-1 and TRBJ2-7, with D perhaps TRBD1 (6 bases). V was pared by 4 bases and J by 2 bases, with 10 bases between. This CDR3 region has 13 residues. Germline V gives CDR1 SGHRS, CDR2 YFSETQ. CDR3 protein: CASSQQGPYEQYF. The CDR3, as DNA: TGCGCCAGCAGCCAACAGGGTCCCTACGAGCAGTACTTC.

V usage is TRBV27 and J usage is TRBJ1-5; possibly TRBD1 for D (5 bases). CDR3 size: 13 residues. Between the trimmed V and J ends, which lost 8 bases and 6 bases, there was a span of 14 bases. Germline CDR1 MNHEY, CDR2 SMNVEV (reference sequence). CDR3 in amino acids: CASGYYRTQPQHF. The CDR3 bases are TGTGCCAGCGGATACTACAGGACTCAGCCCCAGCATTTT.

V and J are TRBV27 and TRBJ2-7, with 9 bases matching TRBD1. Germline V gene sequence: CDR1 MNHEY, CDR2 SMNVEV (reference sequence). This CDR3 has 16 residues. J lost 4 bases, V lost 6 bases, and 13 bases had no gene match. CDR3 loop: CASRPLAGTGKYEQYV. The CDR3 DNA follows: TGTGCCAGCAGGCCTTTAGCCGGGACAGGGAAGTACGAGCAGTACGTC.

The chain has TRBV7-8 and TRBJ1-5, with TRBD1 matching over 7 bases. CDR1 SGHVS and CDR2 FQNEAQ come from the germline V gene. The ends lost 4 bases at V and 4 bases at J; junction bases unmatched: 7. The CDR3 consists of 15 residues. The CDR3 loop reads CASSSRDSQNQPQHF. The CDR3 nucleotides are TGTGCCAGCAGCTCCCGGGACAGCCAAAATCAGCCCCAGCATTTT.

The chain couples TRBV5-1 to TRBJ1-1, with a weak D call TRBD1 (6 bases). V gave up 3 bases and J gave up 0 bases, with 15 bases separating them. CDR3 length equals 16 residues. Germline lookup yields CDR1 SGHRS and CDR2 YFSETQ. The CDR3: CASSSSLGAVNTEAFF. In DNA, the CDR3 is TGCGCCAGCAGCTCCTCCCTGGGGGCTGTGAACACTGAAGCTTTCTTT.

CDR3: CATGRQGVSYNEQFF. CDR3 nucleotide sequence: TGTGCCACCGGTAGACAGGGGGTCTCCTACAATGAGCAGTTCTTC. The genes are TRBV24-1 and TRBJ2-1; 9 bases line up with TRBD1. V was clipped by 9 bases and J by 0 bases; unmatched bases: 5. This CDR3 is built from 15 residues. CDR1 is KGHDR, CDR2 SFDVKD, per germline.

The rearrangement uses TRBV24-1 and TRBJ2-2; D may be TRBD2 (6 bases). Germline values: CDR1 KGHDR, CDR2 SFDVKD. Trimming shortened V by 4 bases and J by 0 bases, and 11 bases separated the two germline ends. The CDR3 has 16 residues. CDR3 coding DNA: TGTGCCACCAGTGAACCAGCGGGCACGAACACCGGGGAGCTGTTTTTT. This codes for CATSEPAGTNTGELFF.

In DNA form, the CDR3 reads TGTGCCAGCAGCCGTAGCCCCAGCACTGAAGCTTTCTTT. It is translated as CASSRSPSTEAFF. The chain combines TRBV3-1 (or the pseudogene TRBV3-2) with TRBJ1-1; no reliable D call. This CDR3 region has 13 residues. V was clipped by 4 bases and J by 4 bases, with 10 bases between them. Per the germline V gene, CDR1 is LGHDT and CDR2 is YNNKEL (reference sequence).

This clone was recorded once. This CDR3 reads CASSRYDRGREKLFF. DNA for the CDR3: TGTGCCAGCAGCCGCTATGACAGGGGGCGCGAAAAACTGTTTTTT. This chain uses TRBV6-6 with TRBJ1-4; 10 bases align to TRBD1. V dropped 6 bases and J dropped 8; count of bases not matched to a gene: 9. Looked up from germline, CDR1 is MNHNY and CDR2 is SVGAGI (reference sequence). The length of the CDR3 is 15 residues.

The chain carries TRBV7-9 and TRBJ1-2; 10 nucleotides agree with TRBD1. Germline trimming cut 3 bases from V and 7 bases from J; bases unmatched to any gene: 8. CDR1 is SEHNR, CDR2 FQNEAQ, per germline (reference sequence). This CDR3 is built from 15 residues. The CDR3 nucleotides read TGTGCCAGCAGCTTGGACAGACAGGGGGCCTCTGGCTACACCTTC. Translated: CASSLDRQGASGYTF.

This chain uses TRBV18 with TRBJ1-6; D not certain. This CDR3 spans 15 amino acids. Trimming shortened V by 2 bases and J by 7 bases, and 12 bases separated the two germline ends. Looked up from germline, CDR1 is KGHSH and CDR2 is LQKENI. The CDR3 region is CASSPMDEGNSPLHF. For the CDR3, the DNA is TGTGCCAGCTCACCAATGGACGAGGGCAATTCACCCCTCCACTTT.

The V and J genes are TRBV5-1 and TRBJ2-2, with TRBD1 identical over 11 bases. Germline lookup yields CDR1 SGHRS and CDR2 YFSETQ. V was pared by 5 bases and J by 4 bases, with 4 bases of the junction left unmatched. This CDR3 is 15 amino acids long. The CDR3 coding sequence is TGCGCCAGCAGAGAAGGGACAGGGGGCACCGGGGAGCTGTTTTTT. It codes for CASREGTGGTGELFF.

There are a few counts of this clone. The chain carries TRBV28 and TRBJ2-5; TRBD2 agrees at 9 bases. This CDR3 has 14 residues. The J segment lost 7 bases and the V segment lost 6 bases, leaving 9 bases of the junction unmatched. CDR1 and CDR2 (germline): MDHEN, SYDVKM. The CDR3 DNA is TGTGCCAGCAGCCCTACAGCGGGGGGACGGACCCAGTACTTC. It specifies CASSPTAGGRTQYF.

CDR3 region: CASSLERPGSETQYF. CDR3 DNA sequence: TGTGCCAGCAGCTTAGAGCGGCCAGGGTCAGAGACCCAGTACTTC. The J gene is TRBJ2-5, the V gene TRBV11-2; tentative D call: TRBD1 (5 bases). The germline gives CDR1 SGHAT, CDR2 FQNNGV. V lost 0 bases to trimming and J lost 4 bases, with 12 bases between them. There are 15 residues in the CDR3.

This clone was observed a handful of times. V is TRBV19 and J is TRBJ2-1, with D possibly TRBD2 on 5 matching bases. Germline V gene lookup returns CDR1 LNHDA and CDR2 SQIVND (reference sequence). The CDR3 covers 13 residues. V lost 1 base and J 5 bases, leaving 6 bases between the germline ends. The CDR3 coding sequence is TGTGCCAGTAGTATAGGAGGGAACAATGAGCAGTTCTTC. Translated: CASSIGGNNEQFF.

J is TRBJ2-5 and V is TRBV5-1; TRBD2 agrees at 11 bases. After removal of 4 bases from V and 1 base from J, the junction contained 9 bases not matched to a gene. The CDR3 runs 17 residues. The germline gives CDR1 SGHRS, CDR2 YFSETQ. The CDR3 is CASSLQAGTSGQETQYF. CDR3 DNA: TGCGCCAGCAGCCTCCAAGCCGGGACTAGCGGCCAAGAGACCCAGTACTTC.

The V and J genes are TRBV19 and TRBJ2-3; the D is unclear. The V gene's germline CDR1 is LNHDA and CDR2 SQIVND (reference sequence). The CDR3 is made up of 11 amino acids. Trimming cost V 10 bases and J 4 bases, with 9 bases left between them. CDR3 coding DNA: TGTGCCAATTCCCTAGCAGATACGCAGTATTTT. Residues: CANSLADTQYF.

Only a few counts were recorded for this clone. This chain's CDR3 is CASSPRTAGQPQHF. The CDR3 nucleotides read TGTGCCAGTAGTCCAAGGACCGCGGGGCAGCCCCAGCATTTT. The gene calls are TRBV19 and TRBJ1-5, with unresolved D. Trimming pared 5 bases from V and 7 bases from J, leaving 15 bases between. CDR1 and CDR2 (germline): LNHDA, SQIVND (reference sequence). The CDR3 is 14 residues long.

This chain links TRBV6-1 with TRBJ1-5, with TRBD1 matching 7 bases. Germline trimming cut 5 bases from V and 0 bases from J; bases unmatched to any gene: 4. CDR1 is MNHNS, CDR2 SASEGT, per germline. This CDR3 contains 15 residues. CDR3 DNA: TGTGCCAGCAGTCCGACAGGGAATAGCAATCAGCCCCAGCATTTT. Amino acid sequence: CASSPTGNSNQPQHF.